Below are 9 T cell receptor beta chains sequenced from a single sample in a study of regulatory T cells in long-lasting Graves disease. TCR beta libraries were built with iRepertoire HTBI primers and Arm-PCR of CDR3 regions. TCRdb used MiXCR to reprocess the multiplex PCR reads, holding one entry per CDR3 protein. Of approximately 390,000 distinct CDR3 sequences listed, roughly 17% are singletons. Time point denoted: newly diagnosed GD, antithyroid drugs for less than 3 months. Following extraction of RNA from PBMCs, that RNA was used to make the TCR library. The sample also formed part of further work on T cells in Graves' hyperthyroidism and ophthalmopathy.

This specimen consisted of peripheral blood mononuclear cells (PBMCs), obtained at new diagnosis, from a patient treated with antithyroid drugs. The origin of the receptors is a woman between 18 and 29 years old with Graves disease.

The chain links TRBV20-1 to TRBJ2-3, with D possibly matching TRBD2 (6 bases). Trimming removed 3 bases at V and 1 base at J, with 11 bases between. Germline V gene lookup returns CDR1 DFQATT and CDR2 SNEGSKA (reference sequence). CDR3 length: 14 residues. CDR3 coding DNA: TGCAGTGCTAGCCGCGGGGACCGCACAGATACGCAGTATTTT. This sequence encodes CSASRGDRTDTQYF.

This clonotype occurred many times. The rearrangement links TRBV18 to TRBJ1-6; the match to TRBD1 covers 10 bases. Germline CDR1 KGHSH, CDR2 LQKENI. Losses at the gene ends were 1 base for V and 7 bases for J; bases not matched to a gene: 10. CDR3 length: 18 amino acids. The CDR3 bases are TGTGCCAGCTCACCACTGCCCCCCGGGACAGGGGACAATTCACCCCTCCACTTT. It codes for CASSPLPPGTGDNSPLHF.

At least ten counts were recorded for this clonotype. The J gene is TRBJ1-4, the V gene TRBV12-3 or TRBV12-4; D gene uncertain. The V gene lost 5 bases and the J gene lost 13 bases, with 11 bases spanning the gap. The CDR3 has 11 residues. CDR3 amino acids: CASSKPGGLFF. CDR3 DNA sequence: TGTGCCAGCAGTAAGCCGGGTGGACTGTTTTTT.

The chain employs TRBV3-1 and TRBJ1-2; a weak D match, TRBD1 (5 bases). Trimming left V 4 bases short and J 4 bases short, with 16 bases between. The CDR3 sequence is 15 residues long. Looked up from germline, CDR1 is LGHDT and CDR2 is YNNKEL (reference sequence). This CDR3 is CASSPRRGLGYGYTF. CDR3 bases: TGTGCCAGCAGCCCCAGGAGGGGCTTGGGCTATGGCTACACCTTC.

This clonotype was picked up many times. One end of the junction fails to match germline, which may point to a read error. J is TRBJ1-1 and V is TRBV5-1, with D perhaps TRBD1 (6 bases). This CDR3 is 14 amino acids long. CDR1 is SGHRS and CDR2 is YFSETQ in the germline V gene. The CDR3 DNA reads as TGCGCCAGCAGCTTACAGGGTGCGAACGCTGAAGCTTTCTTT. It translates to CASSLQGANAEAFF.

The rearrangement uses TRBV10-3 and TRBJ2-3; 16 positions match TRBD2. The V gene end was trimmed by 6 bases and the J gene end by 3 bases; junction bases not matched to a gene: 6. The length of the CDR3 is 17 residues. CDR1 and CDR2 from the germline V gene are ENHRY and SYGVKD. The CDR3 DNA is TGTGCCATCAGGGGGACTAGCGGGGGGGCCGAGACAGATACGCAGTATTTT. It encodes CAIRGTSGGAETDTQYF.

This clonotype was observed at least ten times. This rearrangement joins TRBV28 to TRBJ1-4, with D tentatively TRBD1 (5 bases). Deletions cut 3 bases from V and 2 bases from J, with 22 bases between. This CDR3 spans 19 amino acids. Germline lookup yields CDR1 MDHEN and CDR2 SYDVKM. For the CDR3, the DNA is TGTGCCAGCAGTTTCCCACCGGCACTACAGGCATCGACTAATGAAAAACTGTTTTTT. Amino acid sequence: CASSFPPALQASTNEKLFF.

The V gene is TRBV5-1, the J gene TRBJ2-7; 12 positions agree with TRBD2. This CDR3 has 15 residues. CDR1 is SGHRS and CDR2 is YFSETQ in the germline V gene. The V and J ends lost 4 bases and 4 bases, in that order; junction bases with no gene match: 6. In nucleotides, the CDR3 is TGCGCCAGCAGCAGCCAAGGGACTAGCGGGTACGAGCAGTACTTC. Translation gives CASSSQGTSGYEQYF.

In its sample, this clonotype was seen many times. The chain uses TRBV7-2 and TRBJ2-3, with unresolved D. Germline CDR1 is SGHTA and CDR2 is FQGNSA. The CDR3 extends over 13 amino acids. The V and J ends lost 6 bases and 0 bases respectively, with 7 bases between them. As DNA, the CDR3 is TGTGCCAGCAGGCGAGACAGCACAGATACGCAGTATTTT. This gives the protein CASRRDSTDTQYF.